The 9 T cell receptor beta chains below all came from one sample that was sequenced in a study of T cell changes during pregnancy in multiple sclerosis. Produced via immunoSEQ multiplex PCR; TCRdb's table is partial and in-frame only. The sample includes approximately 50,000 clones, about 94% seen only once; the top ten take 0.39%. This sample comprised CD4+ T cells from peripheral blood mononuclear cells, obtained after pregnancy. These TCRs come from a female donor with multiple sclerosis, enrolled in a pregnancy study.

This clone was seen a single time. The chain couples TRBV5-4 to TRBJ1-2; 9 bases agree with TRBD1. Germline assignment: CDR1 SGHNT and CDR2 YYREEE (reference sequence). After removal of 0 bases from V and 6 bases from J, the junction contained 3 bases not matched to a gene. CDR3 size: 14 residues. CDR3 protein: CASSLDRGPHGYTF. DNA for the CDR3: TGTGCCAGCAGCTTGGACAGGGGGCCGCATGGCTACACCTTC.

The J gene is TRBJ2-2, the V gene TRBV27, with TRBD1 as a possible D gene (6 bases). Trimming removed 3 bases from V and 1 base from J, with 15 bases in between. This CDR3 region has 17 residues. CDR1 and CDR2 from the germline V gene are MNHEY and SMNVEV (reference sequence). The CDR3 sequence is CASSFRDPDRNTGELFF. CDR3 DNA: TGTGCCAGCAGTTTCAGGGACCCGGACAGGAACACCGGGGAGCTGTTTTTT.

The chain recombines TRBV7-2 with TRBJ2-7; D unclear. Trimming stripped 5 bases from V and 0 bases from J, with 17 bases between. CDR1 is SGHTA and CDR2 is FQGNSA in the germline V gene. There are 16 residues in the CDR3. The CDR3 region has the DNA TGTGCCAGCAGCCCTCGCGGCGGAAGGAGCTCCTACGAGCAGTACTTC. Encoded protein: CASSPRGGRSSYEQYF.

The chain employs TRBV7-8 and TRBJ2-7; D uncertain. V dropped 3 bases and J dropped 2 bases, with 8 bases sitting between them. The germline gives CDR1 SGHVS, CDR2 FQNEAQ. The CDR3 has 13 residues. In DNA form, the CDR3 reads TGTGCCAGCAGCTTCCCCGCGACCTACGAGCAGTACTTC. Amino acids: CASSFPATYEQYF.

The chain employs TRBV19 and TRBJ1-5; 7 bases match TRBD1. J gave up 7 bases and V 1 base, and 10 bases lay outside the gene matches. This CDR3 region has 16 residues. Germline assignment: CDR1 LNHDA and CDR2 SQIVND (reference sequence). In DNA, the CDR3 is TGTGCCAGTAGTATAGGGGGGACAGCGGGGGGACAGCCCCAGCATTTT. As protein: CASSIGGTAGGQPQHF.

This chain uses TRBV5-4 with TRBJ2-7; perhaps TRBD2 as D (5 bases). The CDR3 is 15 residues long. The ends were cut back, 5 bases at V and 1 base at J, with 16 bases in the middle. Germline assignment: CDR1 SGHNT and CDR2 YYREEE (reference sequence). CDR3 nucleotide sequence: TGTGCCAGCAGTCTGGCGGGCACCCAATCCTACGAGCAGTACTTC. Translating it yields CASSLAGTQSYEQYF.

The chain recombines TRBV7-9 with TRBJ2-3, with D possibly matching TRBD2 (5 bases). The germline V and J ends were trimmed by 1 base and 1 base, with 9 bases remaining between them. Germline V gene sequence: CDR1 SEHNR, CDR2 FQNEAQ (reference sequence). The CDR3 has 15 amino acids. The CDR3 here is CASSLESGRTDTQYF. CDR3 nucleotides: TGTGCCAGCAGCTTAGAGAGCGGCCGCACAGATACGCAGTATTTT.

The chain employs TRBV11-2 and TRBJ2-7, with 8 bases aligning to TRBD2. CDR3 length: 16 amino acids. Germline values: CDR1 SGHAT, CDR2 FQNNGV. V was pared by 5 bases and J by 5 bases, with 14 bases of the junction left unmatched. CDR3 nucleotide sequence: TGTGCCAGCAGCCCAAGGAACAGCGGGAGTGTCGACGAGCAGTACTTC. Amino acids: CASSPRNSGSVDEQYF.

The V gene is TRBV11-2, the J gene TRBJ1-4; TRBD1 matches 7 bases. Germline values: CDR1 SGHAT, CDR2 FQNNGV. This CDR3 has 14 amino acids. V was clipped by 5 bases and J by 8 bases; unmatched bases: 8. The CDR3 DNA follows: TGTGCCAGCAGCCGAGACAGGGTGGAGGAAAAACTGTTTTTT. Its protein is CASSRDRVEEKLFF.